The rows below give T cell receptor beta chains drawn from one sample of a study of T cell responses to AZD1222 COVID-19 vaccine. Repertoires were generated with immunoSEQ multiplex PCR, while TCRdb's copy carries only in-frame clones and drops some. Among over 120,000 clones listed, roughly 91% were seen once. The sample was peripheral blood, taken on day 0 of AZD1222 vaccination. The receptors stem from an adult in good health. Each CDR3 is given with its conserved first and last residue. A D gene is named only where the DNA matches it firmly. Size values are once, few and many counts, or a class for expanded clones, and some rows have none.

cdr3_length clone_size d_call j_call v_call cdr3_nt cdr3_aa
14 . . TRBJ2-7 TRBV11-3 TGTGCCAGCAGCTGGACAGACAGGTCTTACGAGCAGTACTTC CASSWTDRSYEQYF
14 . TRBD1 TRBJ1-4 TRBV6-6 TGTGCCAGCACTTCGGCAGGGGGAACCGAAAAACTGTTTTTT CASTSAGGTEKLFF
13 . . TRBJ2-1 TRBV9 TGTGCCAGCAGCGGGGGCACCTACAATGAGCAGTTCTTC CASSGGTYNEQFF
11 . . TRBJ2-5 TRBV30 TGTGCCTGGAGTGTTACCGAGACCCAGTACTTC CAWSVTETQYF
14 . TRBD1 TRBJ1-1 TRBV18 TGTGCCAGCTCCCCACAGGGGGCTCGCACTGAAGCTTTCTTT CASSPQGARTEAFF
15 few . TRBJ2-1 TRBV19 TGTGCCAGTAGTATAGGGTCCGGTCCCCCCAATGAGCAGTTCTTC CASSIGSGPPNEQFF
17 . . TRBJ1-6 TRBV7-9 TGTGCCAGCAGCTTAGCTCCGGCGGGGCTTCTCTATTCACCCCTCCACTTT CASSLAPAGLLYSPLHF
14 . . TRBJ2-7 TRBV5-1 TGCGCCAGCAGCTTGGTGGCAGGGGAGTACGAGCAGTACTTC CASSLVAGEYEQYF
15 . . TRBJ1-5 TRBV19 TGTGCCAGTAGTATCAGGGTCCTTGGCAATCAGCCCCAGCATTTT CASSIRVLGNQPQHF
16 . TRBD2 TRBJ2-3 TRBV5-4 TGTGCCAGCAGCGGTACTAGCGGGGGAGGGACAGATACGCAGTATTTT CASSGTSGGGTDTQYF
18 . TRBD2 TRBJ2-7 TRBV13 TGTGCCAGCAGCTTAAGCGTTCGAACTAGCGGGTCCCCCTACGAGCAGTACTTC CASSLSVRTSGSPYEQYF
14 once . TRBJ2-1 TRBV7-9 TGTGCCAGCATACCTAGGTCCTCTCCCAATGAGCAGTTCTTC CASIPRSSPNEQFF
16 . TRBD1 TRBJ2-1 TRBV11-3 TGTGCCAGCAGCTTAGTAGGGACAGGGGTCGCGAATGAGCAGTTCTTC CASSLVGTGVANEQFF
15 . . TRBJ2-7 TRBV7-2 TGTGCCAGCAGCTTACGAGCAGGGTATACCTACGAGCAGTACTTC CASSLRAGYTYEQYF
15 . . TRBJ1-6 TRBV5-1 TGCGCCAGCAGCTTGGTCGCCCTGGACGGTTCACCCCTCCACTTT CASSLVALDGSPLHF
14 . . TRBJ1-4 TRBV19 TGTGCCAGTAGTATAGAGGGTGAGAGTGAAAAACTGTTTTTT CASSIEGESEKLFF
15 . . TRBJ1-3 TRBV30 TGTGCCTGGAGTTGGGGGATGAGCTCTGGAAACACCATATATTTT CAWSWGMSSGNTIYF
15 . . TRBJ1-2 TRBV2 TGTGCCAGCCTTGGGGAGCCCGGGACAAGCTATGGCTACACCTTC CASLGEPGTSYGYTF
14 . . TRBJ2-1 TRBV2 TGTGCCAGCAGAGGGGCAGGGTCTTACAATGAGCAGTTCTTC CASRGAGSYNEQFF
14 . . TRBJ2-7 TRBV5-1 TGCGCCAGCAGCTTGTTGGGGAAAGACTACGAGCAGTACTTC CASSLLGKDYEQYF
13 . . TRBJ1-1 TRBV9 TGTGCCAGCAGCGTAGGGATCGGCACTGAAGCTTTCTTT CASSVGIGTEAFF
13 . . TRBJ1-6 TRBV6-6 TGTGCCACCTTAAAGGGCGCTAATTCACCCCTCCACTTT CATLKGANSPLHF
13 . . TRBJ1-6 TRBV6-5 TGTGCCAGCAGCTGGCAGGGGAATTCACCCCTCCACTTT CASSWQGNSPLHF
15 few TRBD1 TRBJ2-7 TRBV4-1 TGCGCCAGCAGCCAAGGACAGGGGACGGTCTACGAGCAGTACTTC CASSQGQGTVYEQYF
14 . . TRBJ1-1 TRBV27 TGTGCCAGCAGCCTCGGCGGCTCAGCCACTGAAGCTTTCTTT CASSLGGSATEAFF
12 . . TRBJ1-5 TRBV6-6 TGTGCCAGCAGTTATGAGGATCAGCCCCAGCATTTT CASSYEDQPQHF
15 . . TRBJ1-5 TRBV4-1 TGCGCCAGCAGCCAAGCAGGAGGGACCAATCAGCCCCAGCATTTT CASSQAGGTNQPQHF
16 . . TRBJ1-4 TRBV7-6 TGTGCCAGCAGCGAGCACCTACAGAGGTTTGGGGAAAAACTGTTTTTT CASSEHLQRFGEKLFF
13 . . TRBJ2-1 TRBV7-9 TGTGCCAGCAGCTTAGCCAGAAACAATGAGCAGTTCTTC CASSLARNNEQFF
16 . TRBD2 TRBJ2-3 TRBV5-1 TGCGCCAGCAGCCCTTTGACTAGCGGGAGCACAGATACGCAGTATTTT CASSPLTSGSTDTQYF
14 . . TRBJ2-5 TRBV9 TGTGCCAGCAGCGTATCGGGGTACCAAGAGACCCAGTACTTC CASSVSGYQETQYF
13 once . TRBJ1-2 TRBV28 TGTGCCAGCAGTTTACAGGTCATGGCGGGCTACACCTTC CASSLQVMAGYTF
13 . TRBD1 TRBJ1-2 TRBV5-8 TGTGCCAGCAGCGGGGACAGACCTTACGGCTACACCTTC CASSGDRPYGYTF
14 . . TRBJ1-2 TRBV12-5 TGTGCTAGTGGTTTGACTCCAGGACCGTATGGCTACACCTTC CASGLTPGPYGYTF
14 . . TRBJ2-7 TRBV19 TGTGCCAGTAGTATTTGGACAGAGGGCTACGAGCAGTACTTC CASSIWTEGYEQYF
15 . . TRBJ1-1 TRBV7-9 TGTGCCAGCAGCTTAGCGGGCAGGGCAGGAGCTGAAGCTTTCTTT CASSLAGRAGAEAFF
13 . . TRBJ2-3 TRBV14 TGTGCCAGCAGCCAACTACGGTCAGATACGCAGTATTTT CASSQLRSDTQYF
18 . TRBD2 TRBJ2-3 TRBV10-3 TGTGCCATCAGTGAGTCATTACTGGCGGGGGGTCCCCGTGATACGCAGTATTTT CAISESLLAGGPRDTQYF
11 . . TRBJ2-3 TRBV7-3 TGTGCCAGCAGCCAGGCAGATACGCAGTATTTT CASSQADTQYF
17 . . TRBJ1-2 TRBV4-2 TGTGCCAGCAGCCAAGATGCGGGAAGCGGGGTTGGCTATGGCTACACCTTC CASSQDAGSGVGYGYTF
16 . . TRBJ1-1 TRBV7-8 TGTGCCAGCAGCCGTTGGGGGGGCGGGGAAAACACTGAAGCTTTCTTT CASSRWGGGENTEAFF
15 . . TRBJ1-5 TRBV4-2 TGTGCCAGCAGCCTTTCCGCCAGGGACAATCAGCCCCAGCATTTT CASSLSARDNQPQHF